A single count supports the clone carrying this TCR beta chain. Its antigen remains unidentified. V was clipped by 3 bases and J by 3 bases; unmatched bases: 7. Germline V gene lookup returns CDR1 DFQATT and CDR2 SNEGSKA (reference sequence). The CDR3 has 15 residues. From RNA, the CDR3 regions of TCR beta chains were amplified and sequenced. Second-round multiplex PCR came after a first-round RT-PCR that employed HTBI primers. TCRdb redid the calling of the multiplex PCR reads with MiXCR, one entry per CDR3 protein. The data contain a few hundred thousand distinct CDR3 sequences, 35% to 40% of them singletons. The data derive from a study of Graves' ophthalmopathy and Graves' hyperthyroidism. Study-level information: Ophthalmopathy not arising within 18 months of follow-up defined hyperthyroidism as stable. Regarding the study as a whole: The model flagged ophthalmopathy progression at 70% to 71% sensitivity and under 75% specificity. The blood repertoire also included most expanded thyroid clonotypes above 0.001 frequency. Using a 13-signature model, the authors split ophthalmopathy from stable hyperthyroidism, with approximately 88% sensitivity and around 84% specificity.

Sequences were obtained from peripheral blood or thyroid tissue (not recorded which). The source is an adult man with Graves' hyperthyroidism. The V and J genes are TRBV20-1 and TRBJ2-7; 11 bases map to TRBD1. The CDR3 DNA reads as TGCAGTGCTAGCCACCGGGACAGGGGGGACTACGAGCAGTACTTC. It encodes CSASHRDRGDYEQYF.